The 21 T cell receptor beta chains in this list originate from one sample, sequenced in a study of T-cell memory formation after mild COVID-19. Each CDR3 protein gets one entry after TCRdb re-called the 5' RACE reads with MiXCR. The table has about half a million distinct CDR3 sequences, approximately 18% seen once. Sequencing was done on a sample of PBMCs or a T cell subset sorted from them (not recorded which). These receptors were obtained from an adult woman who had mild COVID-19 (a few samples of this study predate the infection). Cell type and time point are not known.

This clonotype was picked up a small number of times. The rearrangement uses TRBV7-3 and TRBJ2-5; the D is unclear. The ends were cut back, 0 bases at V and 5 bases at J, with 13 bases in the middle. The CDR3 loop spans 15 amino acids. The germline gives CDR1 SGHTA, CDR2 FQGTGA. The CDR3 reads CASSLTALDVETQYF. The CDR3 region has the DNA TGTGCCAGCAGCTTAACGGCCCTCGACGTGGAGACCCAGTACTTC.

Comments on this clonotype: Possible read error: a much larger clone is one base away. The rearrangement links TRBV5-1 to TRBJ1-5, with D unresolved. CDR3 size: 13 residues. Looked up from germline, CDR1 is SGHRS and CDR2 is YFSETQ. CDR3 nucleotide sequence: TGCGCCAGCAGCCTGGAGGGTGATCAGCCCCGGCATTTT. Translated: CASSLEGDQPRHF. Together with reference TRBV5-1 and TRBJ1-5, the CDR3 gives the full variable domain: KAGVTQTPRYLIKTRGQQVTLSCSPISGHRSVSWYQQTPGQGLQFLFEYFSETQRNKGNFPGRFSGRQFSNSRSEMNVSTLELGDSALYLCASSLEGDQPRHFGDGTRLSIL.

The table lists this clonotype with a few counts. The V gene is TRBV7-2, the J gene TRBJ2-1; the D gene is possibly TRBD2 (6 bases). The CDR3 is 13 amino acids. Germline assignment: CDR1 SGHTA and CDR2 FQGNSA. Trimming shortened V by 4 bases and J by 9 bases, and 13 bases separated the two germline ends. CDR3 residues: CASSSGLLSEQFF. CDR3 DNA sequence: TGTGCCAGCAGCTCGGGACTCCTTTCTGAGCAGTTCTTC.

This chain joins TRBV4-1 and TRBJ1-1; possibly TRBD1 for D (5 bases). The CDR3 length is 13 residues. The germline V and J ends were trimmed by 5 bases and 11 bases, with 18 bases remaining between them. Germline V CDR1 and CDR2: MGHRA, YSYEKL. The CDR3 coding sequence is TGCGCCAGCAGCTCCGGACAAGGCTCGGGGGCTTTCTTT. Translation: CASSSGQGSGAFF.

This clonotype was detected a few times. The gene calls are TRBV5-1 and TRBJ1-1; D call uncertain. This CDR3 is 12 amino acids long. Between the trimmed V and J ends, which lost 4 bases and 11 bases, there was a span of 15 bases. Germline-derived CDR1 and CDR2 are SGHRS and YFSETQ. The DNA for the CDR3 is TGCGCCAGCAGCCCACGGGCCGGTCACGCTTTCTTT. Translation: CASSPRAGHAFF.

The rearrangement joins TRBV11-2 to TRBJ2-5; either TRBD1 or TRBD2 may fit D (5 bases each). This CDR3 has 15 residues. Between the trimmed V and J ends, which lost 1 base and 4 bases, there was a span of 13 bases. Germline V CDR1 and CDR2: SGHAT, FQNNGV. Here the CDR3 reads CASSLVQDSRETQYF. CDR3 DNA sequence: TGTGCCAGCAGCTTAGTACAGGACTCCCGAGAGACCCAGTACTTC.

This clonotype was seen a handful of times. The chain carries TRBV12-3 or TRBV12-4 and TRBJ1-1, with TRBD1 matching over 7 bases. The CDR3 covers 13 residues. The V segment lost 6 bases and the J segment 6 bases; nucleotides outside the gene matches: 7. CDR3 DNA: TGTGCCAGCAGGCGCTCCGGGACAGCTGAAGCTTTCTTT. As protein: CASRRSGTAEAFF.

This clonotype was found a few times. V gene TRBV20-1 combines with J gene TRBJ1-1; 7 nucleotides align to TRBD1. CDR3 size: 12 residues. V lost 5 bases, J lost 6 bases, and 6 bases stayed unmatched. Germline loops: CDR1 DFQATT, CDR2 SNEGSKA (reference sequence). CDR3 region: CSAPDRTPEAFF. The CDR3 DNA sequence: TGCAGTGCTCCGGACAGGACCCCTGAAGCTTTCTTT.

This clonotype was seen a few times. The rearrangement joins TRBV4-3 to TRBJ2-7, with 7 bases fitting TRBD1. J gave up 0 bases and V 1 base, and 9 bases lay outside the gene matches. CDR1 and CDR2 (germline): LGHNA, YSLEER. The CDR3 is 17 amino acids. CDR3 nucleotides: TGCGCCAGCAGCCAAGCTTGGGACAGAGGGATCTCCTACGAGCAGTACTTC. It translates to CASSQAWDRGISYEQYF.

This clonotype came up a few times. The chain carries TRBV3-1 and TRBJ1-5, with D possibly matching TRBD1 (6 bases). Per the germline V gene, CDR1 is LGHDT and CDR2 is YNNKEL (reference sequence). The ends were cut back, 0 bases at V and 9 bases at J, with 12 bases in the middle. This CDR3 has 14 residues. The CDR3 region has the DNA TGTGCCAGCAGCCAAGAATCAGGGGCCCGGCCCCAGCATTTT. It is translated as CASSQESGARPQHF.

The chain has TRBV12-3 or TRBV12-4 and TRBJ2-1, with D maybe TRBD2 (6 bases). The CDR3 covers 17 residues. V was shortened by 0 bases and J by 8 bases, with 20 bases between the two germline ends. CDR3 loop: CASSLAGLAHRTDEQFF. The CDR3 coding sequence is TGTGCCAGCAGTTTAGCGGGTCTAGCGCACCGTACCGATGAGCAGTTCTTC.

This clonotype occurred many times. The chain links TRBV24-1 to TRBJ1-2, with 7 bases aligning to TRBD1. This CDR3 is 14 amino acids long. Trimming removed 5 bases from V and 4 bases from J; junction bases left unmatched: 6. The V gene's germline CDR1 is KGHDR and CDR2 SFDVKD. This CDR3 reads CATSASGQIYGYTF. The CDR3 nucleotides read TGTGCCACCAGTGCCTCGGGACAGATCTATGGCTACACCTTC.

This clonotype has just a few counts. This CDR3 is CASSIWHVDYEQYF. CDR3 bases: TGTGCCAGTAGTATATGGCATGTCGACTACGAGCAGTACTTC. The rearrangement joins TRBV19 to TRBJ2-7, with D unclear. The CDR3 length is 14 residues. The V gene lost 2 bases and the J gene lost 3 bases, with 11 bases spanning the gap. Per the germline V gene, CDR1 is LNHDA and CDR2 is SQIVND (reference sequence). Together with reference TRBV19 and TRBJ2-7, the CDR3 gives the full variable domain: DGGITQSPKYLFRKEGQNVTLSCEQNLNHDAMYWYRQDPGQGLRLIYYSQIVNDFQKGDIAEGYSVSREKKESFPLTVTSAQKNPTAFYLCASSIWHVDYEQYFGPGTRLTVT.

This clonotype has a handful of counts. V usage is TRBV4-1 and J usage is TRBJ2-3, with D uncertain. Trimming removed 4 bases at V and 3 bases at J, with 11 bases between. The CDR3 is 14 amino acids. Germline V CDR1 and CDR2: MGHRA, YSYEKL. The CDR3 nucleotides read TGCGCCAGCAGCCCCCGGCCGCAAACAGATACGCAGTATTTT. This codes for CASSPRPQTDTQYF.

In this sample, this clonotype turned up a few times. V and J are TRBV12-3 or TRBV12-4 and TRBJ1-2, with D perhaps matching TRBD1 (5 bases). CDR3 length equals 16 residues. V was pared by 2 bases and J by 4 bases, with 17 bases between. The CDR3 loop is CASSLMGTDRLYGYTF. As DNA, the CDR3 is TGTGCCAGCAGTTTAATGGGGACGGATCGTCTCTATGGCTACACCTTC.

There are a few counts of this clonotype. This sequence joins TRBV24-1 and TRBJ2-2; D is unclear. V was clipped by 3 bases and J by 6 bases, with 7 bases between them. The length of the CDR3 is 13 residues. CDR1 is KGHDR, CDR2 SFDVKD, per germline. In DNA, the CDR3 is TGTGCCACCAGTGATCGGTGGGCCGGGGAGCTGTTTTTT. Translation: CATSDRWAGELFF.

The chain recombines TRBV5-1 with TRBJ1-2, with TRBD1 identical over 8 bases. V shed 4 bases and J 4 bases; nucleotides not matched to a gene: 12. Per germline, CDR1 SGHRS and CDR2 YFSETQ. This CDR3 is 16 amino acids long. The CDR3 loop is CASSPNDRGVGYGYTF. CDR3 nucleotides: TGCGCCAGCAGCCCGAACGACAGGGGCGTCGGCTATGGCTACACCTTC.

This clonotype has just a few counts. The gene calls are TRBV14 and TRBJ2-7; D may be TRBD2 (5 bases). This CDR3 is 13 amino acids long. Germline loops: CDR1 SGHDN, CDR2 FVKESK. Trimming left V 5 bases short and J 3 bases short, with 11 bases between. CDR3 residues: CASSAGGFYEQYF. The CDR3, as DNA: TGTGCCAGCAGCGCCGGAGGTTTCTACGAGCAGTACTTC.

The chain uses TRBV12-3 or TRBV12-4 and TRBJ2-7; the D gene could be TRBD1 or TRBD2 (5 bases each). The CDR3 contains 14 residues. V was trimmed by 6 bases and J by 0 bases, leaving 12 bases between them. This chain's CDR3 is CASSGDGSSYEQYF. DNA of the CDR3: TGTGCCAGCAGCGGGGACGGTAGCTCCTACGAGCAGTACTTC.

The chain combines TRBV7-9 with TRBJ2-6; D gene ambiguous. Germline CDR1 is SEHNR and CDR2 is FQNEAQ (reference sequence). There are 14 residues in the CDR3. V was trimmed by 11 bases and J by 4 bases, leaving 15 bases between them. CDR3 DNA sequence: TGTGCCTCGAGCGCGGTGACCGGGGCCAACGTCCTGACTTTC. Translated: CASSAVTGANVLTF.

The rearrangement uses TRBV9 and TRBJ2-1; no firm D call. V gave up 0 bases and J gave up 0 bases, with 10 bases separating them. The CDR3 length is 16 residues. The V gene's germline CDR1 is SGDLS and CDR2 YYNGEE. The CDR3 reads CASSVALLSSYNEQFF. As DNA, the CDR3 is TGTGCCAGCAGCGTAGCTTTACTTAGCTCCTACAATGAGCAGTTCTTC.